This T cell receptor beta chain emerged from a study of identifying expanded T cells in peripheral blood. TCRdb's table, derived via immunoSEQ multiplex PCR, lists solely in-frame clones and lacks some. This table has 95,000 to 100,000 clones, around 88% appearing once. Only one count was recorded for this clone. The receptor was isolated from a person aged 18 to 75 in good health. Sequences were obtained from blood.

CDR3 nucleotides: TGCGCCAGCAGCTTGGCCTCAGGGGGACAGCCCCAGCATTTT. It yields the protein CASSLASGGQPQHF. The rearrangement links TRBV5-1 to TRBJ1-5; 7 bases agree with TRBD1. The CDR3 has 14 amino acids. V dropped 0 bases and J dropped 7; count of bases not matched to a gene: 4. Per germline, CDR1 SGHRS and CDR2 YFSETQ.